This TCR beta chain was sequenced for a study of CXCR3-negative and CXCR3-positive naive CD8 T cells. Remarks on this clonotype: Its cognate antigen is unknown.

Through 5' RACE with UMI labels, the TRB cDNA libraries were prepared. TCRdb re-called the 5' RACE reads, yielding one record per CDR3 amino acid sequence without DNA. The sample table includes about 50,000 distinct CDR3 sequences. Regarding the study as a whole: CXCR3-positive naive cells carried more hydrophobic TRB CDR3s than CXCR3-negative ones. TRBV-TRBJ usage was alike in naive CXCR3-negative and CXCR3-positive cells but differed in memory cells.

The sequencing sample was made of naive CXCR3+ CD8+ T cells from blood. Subset given: CD45RO-CCR7+CD27+CD95- naive CD8+ T cells expressing CXCR3 (TNR3+). The sequence came from a human donor in good health. Some clones in this sample may be carry-over from other donors' samples.

The CDR3: CASSLVWSGPPNTGELFF. The chain uses TRBV7-2 and TRBJ2-2; TCRdb calls TRBD1, which cannot be checked without DNA. The germline V gene has CDR1 SGHTA and CDR2 FQGNSA. The CDR3 spans 18 residues.